This T cell receptor (beta chain) was captured in a study of T cell responses to AZD1222 COVID-19 vaccine (dated by TCRdb to the early 2020s). Regarding the complete study: AZD1222 recipients given second doses at about 4 weeks or at about 12 weeks were pooled, since spike-specific TCR depth and breadth were not found to differ between the two schedules. A total of approximately 240 trial participants underwent TCR sequencing, of whom 200 to 220 had received two doses of AZD1222 and 26 had received two doses of the MenACWY control vaccine. Trial participants were enrolled into age subgroups of 18-55, 56-69 and 70-plus years, which contained around 140, 26 and 57 TCR-sequenced participants, respectively. What the research found in general, with its limitations: Participants were mostly white British, with more females than males. The authors suggested clonal diversity may have been underestimated. Conclusions about previously exposed vaccinees are limited, since just six AZD1222 recipients were seropositive for SARS-CoV-2 at baseline. The 56-69-year group was small, and its depth increase did not reach significance, likely because of low power. Because no samples from the day 14 peak response were available, repertoires could be characterized only after the peak T cell response. A significant rise in spike-specific TCR breadth and depth was observed after two AZD1222 doses relative to day 0 and relative to MenACWY recipients. Reportedly, close to half of the unique spike-specific TCRs recognized epitopes lying outside the regions that are mutated in the B.1.351 and B.1.1.7 variants. CD4 TCRs associated with the vaccine covered the entire spike protein, and the dominant responses were in regions 160-218 and 743-854.

The CDR3 regions of human TCRbeta chains were subjected to immunosequencing. The original pipeline was this. Repertoire TCRs were matched against a reference library of SARS-CoV-2-specific TCRs generated with the MIRA antigen-specificity platform. Breadth was defined as the fraction of unique TCRs that were SARS-CoV-2-associated, and depth was defined as the fraction of total T cells that were SARS-CoV-2-associated. Each spike-specific TCR was assigned to its reactive spike region and to a CD4 or CD8 class using the MIRA data. Log10-transformed breadth and depth values were compared by one-way ANOVA with Sidak's multiple comparisons tests. This immuneACCESS table, as held by TCRdb, lists in-frame sequences with V and J called but not all clones. Of the missing ones, under half trace to an unresolved V gene in checked studies; the others have no known cause. That table supplies the V and J calls and clone size; D and trimming were determined from the DNA. For this sample there are around 60,000 clones; about 87% appear just once. 4.5% to 5.5% of the sample is in the top ten clones.

For this chain, trimming is 6 bases at the V end and 8 bases at the J end, and the number of junction bases without a gene match is 13. The CDR3 has 16 amino acids, counting the end cysteine and phenylalanine. Kept here is only the CDR3 DNA, which spans 48 bases and is read in frame from base 1. CDR1 KGHSH and CDR2 LQKENI were looked up in the germline V gene. This sample's time point label indicates: baseline before first vaccination. Vaccinee samples were obtained from the UK trials COV001 and COV002, which included a single-blind randomized controlled phase 2/3 trial of AZD1222 (ChAdOx1 nCoV-19) in healthy adults. Trial participant PBMC samples were collected at day 0 and day 28 after the second dose for TCRbeta chain sequencing. For this clone: Its antigen is unknown. Per-base qualities were not stored, and no clone one base away is much larger.

This receptor chain uses TRBV18 and TRBJ1-5; 10 bases in the junction line up with TRBD1. This specimen was peripheral blood, taken on day 0 of AZD1222 vaccination. The source is an adult in good health. The sequence in DNA is TGTGCCAGCTCCTCGGGACAGGGGACCACAAGAGAGCCCCAGCATTTT. Its coded protein is CASSSGQGTTREPQHF.